This is a list of T cell receptor beta chains from one sample in a study of shared clonotypes between healthy human individuals. The assay was immunoSEQ multiplex PCR, and TCRdb's table has in-frame clones only and misses some. The table lists millions of clones, approximately 90% of them singletons, with over 0.12% in the top ten. Sequencing was carried out using naive CD4+ T cells sorted from blood. The source is a man younger than 30 in good health. CDR3s include the opening cysteine and the closing phenylalanine or tryptophan. D genes are given only for firm matches. A row's size may be missing; if present it is once, few, many or a size class.

V	length	size	D	J	DNA	CDR3
TRBV7-9	18	NA	TRBD2	TRBJ2-5	TGTGCCAGCAGCTTCCACTTCGTAAGCGGGGGGGCCGGAGAGACCCAGTACTTC	CASSFHFVSGGAGETQYF
TRBV10-2	14	NA	NA	TRBJ1-6	TGCGCCAGCAGAACAGAGGCCAGGAATTCACCCCTCCACTTT	CASRTEARNSPLHF
TRBV15	14	NA	TRBD1	TRBJ2-7	TGTGCCACCAGCAGAGGACAGGGGTACGACGAGCAGTACTTC	CATSRGQGYDEQYF
TRBV5-4	15	NA	NA	TRBJ2-3	TGTGCCAGCAGCTTGATGATAGGAGAGACAGATACGCAGTATTTT	CASSLMIGETDTQYF
TRBV5-1	15	once	NA	TRBJ1-1	TGCGCCAGCAGCTTGAATCCGTCCTTGAGCACTGAAGCTTTCTTT	CASSLNPSLSTEAFF
TRBV9	14	NA	TRBD1	TRBJ1-5	TGTGCCAGCAGCTCTGGGACAGGCAATCAGCCCCAGCATTTT	CASSSGTGNQPQHF
TRBV10-3	15	few	TRBD1	TRBJ1-6	TGTGCCATCAGTGGGTCGACAGGGGACGTTTCACCCCTCCACTTT	CAISGSTGDVSPLHF
TRBV19	15	NA	TRBD1	TRBJ2-5	TGTGCCAGTAGCCCATTACAGGGGACGGGGGAGACCCAGTACTTC	CASSPLQGTGETQYF
TRBV2	13	NA	NA	TRBJ1-6	TGTGCCAGCAGGGGCACAGAAAATTCACCCCTCCACTTT	CASRGTENSPLHF
TRBV7-8	15	NA	NA	TRBJ1-2	TGTGCCAGCACCTTATGGGGGCCGGGGGCGGAAGGCTACACCTTC	CASTLWGPGAEGYTF
TRBV2	18	NA	NA	TRBJ2-6	TGTGCCAGCACGTTTGCTCGGGACTCTTCCTCTGGGGCCAACGTCCTGACTTTC	CASTFARDSSSGANVLTF
TRBV7-2	15	NA	TRBD2	TRBJ2-7	TGTGCCAGCAGCCTAGCAGCCGGGGGGAGTTACGAGCAGTACTTC	CASSLAAGGSYEQYF
TRBV10-2	15	NA	TRBD2	TRBJ2-7	TGCGCCAGCAGTGCTAGGACTAGCGGATACTACGAGCAGTACTTC	CASSARTSGYYEQYF
TRBV5-1	16	once	TRBD2	TRBJ2-3	TGCGCCAGCAGCTCGGTATCTAGCGGGAGCACAGATACGCAGTATTTT	CASSSVSSGSTDTQYF
TRBV4-2	15	NA	NA	TRBJ2-5	TGTGCCAGCAGCCGAACAACGGGCATACAAGAGACCCAGTACTTC	CASSRTTGIQETQYF
TRBV11-3	14	NA	NA	TRBJ2-1	TGTGCCAGCAGCGATGAAGGAAATAACAATGAGCAGTTCTTC	CASSDEGNNNEQFF
TRBV5-4	17	NA	TRBD2	TRBJ2-7	TGTGCCAGCAGCTCAACTAGCGGGAGGACTGTTAATGACGAGCAGTACTTC	CASSSTSGRTVNDEQYF
TRBV7-9	14	NA	NA	TRBJ2-1	TGTGCCAGCAGCCGTGGTGGAACCTACAATGAGCAGTTCTTC	CASSRGGTYNEQFF
TRBV7-9	14	NA	NA	TRBJ1-5	TGTGCCAGCAGCTTAGCAGGGAATAATCAGCCCCAGCATTTT	CASSLAGNNQPQHF
TRBV25-1	14	NA	TRBD1	TRBJ2-7	TGTGCCAGCAGTGAATTAGACAGGGACTACGAGCAGTACTTC	CASSELDRDYEQYF
TRBV5-1	17	NA	TRBD2	TRBJ2-1	TGCGCCAGCAGCCCCCGCCCACTAGCGGGAGTTGATAATGAGCAGTTCTTC	CASSPRPLAGVDNEQFF
TRBV7-2	15	NA	NA	TRBJ1-4	TGTGCCAGCAGCCCTCTTTCGGGATCTAATGAAAAACTGTTTTTT	CASSPLSGSNEKLFF
TRBV7-6	13	NA	NA	TRBJ2-5	TGTGCCACAGAAATTTGGGCACAGGAGACCCAGTACTTC	CATEIWAQETQYF
TRBV28	13	NA	NA	TRBJ1-2	TGTGCCGGCAGTCTCGGCGACCTTTATGGCTACACCTTC	CAGSLGDLYGYTF
TRBV10-1	13	NA	NA	TRBJ1-1	TGCGCCAGCAGGGAGGACGGGAACACTGAAGCTTTCTTT	CASREDGNTEAFF
TRBV11-3	15	NA	TRBD1	TRBJ2-1	TGTGCCAGCAGCCTGGGACAGGGGACTATGGATGAGCAGTTCTTC	CASSLGQGTMDEQFF
TRBV6-1	15	NA	NA	TRBJ2-3	TGTGCCAGCACCTCCTGGGGGCAGGGAGGAGATACGCAGTATTTT	CASTSWGQGGDTQYF
TRBV2	15	NA	NA	TRBJ1-1	TGTGCCAGCAGTGTACAGGGAAGTTCCGGGATTGAAGCTTTCTTT	CASSVQGSSGIEAFF
TRBV6-1	15	NA	NA	TRBJ1-6	TGTGCCAGCAGTACCGGACAGACAGGACATTCACCCCTCCACTTT	CASSTGQTGHSPLHF
TRBV5-1	14	NA	TRBD2	TRBJ2-1	TGCGCCAGCAGCGGGACTAGCGGGAAAAATGAGCAGTTCTTC	CASSGTSGKNEQFF
TRBV18	12	NA	NA	TRBJ2-5	TGTGCCAGCTCACCGGGGGAAGAGACCCAGTACTTC	CASSPGEETQYF
TRBV30	14	NA	NA	TRBJ2-3	TGTGCCTGGAGTGTACAATTGGGGACAGATACGCAGTATTTT	CAWSVQLGTDTQYF
TRBV9	14	NA	NA	TRBJ2-7	TGTGCCAGCAGCGTAGCGGTCCCCTCCTACGAGCAGTACTTC	CASSVAVPSYEQYF
TRBV6-5	14	NA	NA	TRBJ1-5	TGTGCCAGCACCCAGAAATGGGGCGGACAGCCCCAGCATTTT	CASTQKWGGQPQHF
TRBV5-1	17	once	TRBD2	TRBJ2-5	TGCGCCAGCAGCTTGGCGGGACTAGCGGGGGCGCAAGAGACCCAGTACTTC	CASSLAGLAGAQETQYF
TRBV5-6	14	NA	TRBD1	TRBJ1-2	TGTGCCAGCAGCTTGGCCGGGACAGGAGATGGCTACACCTTC	CASSLAGTGDGYTF
TRBV10-3	12	NA	TRBD2	TRBJ2-7	TGTGCCACTAGCGGGGGGACGGGCGAGCAGTACTTC	CATSGGTGEQYF
TRBV5-1	16	NA	NA	TRBJ2-2	TGCGCCAGCAGCTTGAAGGGAACGGTGGACACCGGGGAGCTGTTTTTT	CASSLKGTVDTGELFF
TRBV18	13	NA	NA	TRBJ1-3	TGTGCCAGCTCACCGAATTCCGGAAACACCATATATTTT	CASSPNSGNTIYF
TRBV28	13	NA	TRBD1	TRBJ2-3	TGTGCCAGCAGTTTAAGTGCAAGGGGGCAGGGGTATTTT	CASSLSARGQGYF
TRBV28	16	NA	NA	TRBJ2-1	TGTGCCAGCAGTCGAGATATGGATTATAGGTCGGCCGAGCAGTTCTTC	CASSRDMDYRSAEQFF
TRBV7-9	15	NA	TRBD2	TRBJ2-3	TGTGCCAGCAGCTTAGGACTAGCATGGTCAGATACGCAGTATTTT	CASSLGLAWSDTQYF
TRBV6-6	16	NA	NA	TRBJ2-3	TGTGCCAGCAGTTACTCTTGGGGACGGGGCACAGATACGCAGTATTTT	CASSYSWGRGTDTQYF
TRBV28	12	NA	NA	TRBJ2-1	TGTGCCAGCAGTTCGCGGACTAATGAGCAGTTCTTC	CASSSRTNEQFF
TRBV18	15	NA	TRBD2	TRBJ2-5	TGTGCCAGCTCACCTTGGACTAGCGGGGGAGAGACCCAGTACTTC	CASSPWTSGGETQYF
TRBV29-1	19	NA	TRBD1	TRBJ2-7	TGCAGCGTTGAAGAGAAATCCCGGGACAGGGGAATCCCTTCCTACGAGCAGTACTTC	CSVEEKSRDRGIPSYEQYF
TRBV11-3	15	NA	NA	TRBJ2-7	TGTGCCAGCAGCTCGGGTGCAGGGGGGGCCTACGAGCAGTACTTC	CASSSGAGGAYEQYF
TRBV5-1	12	few	NA	TRBJ2-3	TGCGCCAGCAGCTTGGTTACAGATACGCAGTATTTT	CASSLVTDTQYF
TRBV28	18	once	TRBD2	TRBJ2-7	TGTGCCAGCAGTTTATCAAAGGGGCTAGCGGGGGCTGGGCACGAGCAGTACTTC	CASSLSKGLAGAGHEQYF
TRBV29-1	16	NA	NA	TRBJ2-3	TGCAGCGTTAAAGGGGCGTGGGCCCGTAGCACAGATACGCAGTATTTT	CSVKGAWARSTDTQYF
TRBV6-6	13	once	TRBD1	TRBJ2-5	TGTGCCAGCAGCCGAGACAGGGGAGAGACCCAGTACTTC	CASSRDRGETQYF
TRBV7-9	14	NA	NA	TRBJ2-6	TGTGCCACCCGGAAATCGGGGGGGGCCAACGTCCTGACTTTC	CATRKSGGANVLTF
TRBV5-6	13	NA	TRBD1	TRBJ1-2	TGTGCCAGCAGCCGGGACAGGGGGAATGGCTACACCTTC	CASSRDRGNGYTF
TRBV5-4	13	once	TRBD2	TRBJ2-1	TGTGCCAGCCGACTAGCAGGAATTGATGAGCAGTTCTTC	CASRLAGIDEQFF
TRBV11-2	15	NA	NA	TRBJ2-2	TGTGCCAGCAGCTTATATACCACAGGGACCGGGGAGCTGTTTTTT	CASSLYTTGTGELFF
TRBV6-1	15	once	NA	TRBJ1-4	TGTGCCAGCAGGGGAACTCCCCTGACGAATGAAAAACTGTTTTTT	CASRGTPLTNEKLFF
TRBV10-2	14	NA	NA	TRBJ1-4	TGCGCCAGCAGTGATCAGGGAGGTACCGAAAAACTGTTTTTT	CASSDQGGTEKLFF
TRBV5-1	15	few	NA	TRBJ1-1	TGCGCCAGCAGCCAGAGCTCGGGGATGTACACTGAAGCTTTCTTT	CASSQSSGMYTEAFF
TRBV9	15	NA	TRBD1	TRBJ1-2	TGTGCCAGCAGCGACCGGGACAGAACTAACTATGGCTACACCTTC	CASSDRDRTNYGYTF
TRBV25-1	15	NA	NA	TRBJ1-3	TGTGCCAGCAGTGAATGGGTAAACTCTGGAAACACCATATATTTT	CASSEWVNSGNTIYF